A selection of T cell receptor beta chains follows, all from one sample in a study of CD8 T cells in ankylosing spondylitis. TCRdb reprocessed the 5' RACE reads via MiXCR and lists one record per CDR3 protein. The sample carries fewer than 400,000 distinct CDR3 sequences, roughly 15% recorded once. Input material: blood, either unsorted or a sorted T cell fraction (not recorded which). The origin of the receptors is a male donor with ankylosing spondylitis or in good health (not recorded which). Both conserved end residues are part of each CDR3. A D gene is named only where the DNA matches it firmly. The size entry is marked missing in some rows and otherwise reads once, few, many or a size class.

size	D	V	J	DNA	CDR3
.	.	TRBV5-6	TRBJ2-3	TGTGCCAGCAGCCCCCCGGGAGCCCACACAGATACGCAGTATTTT	CASSPPGAHTDTQYF
.	.	TRBV27	TRBJ2-1	TGTGCCAGCAGTCAAGGACGAGGAGGGGTTTCGGATGAGCAGTTCTTC	CASSQGRGGVSDEQFF
few	.	TRBV29-1	TRBJ1-2	TGCAGCGTTAATGGGCCCGGCAACTATGGCTACACCTTC	CSVNGPGNYGYTF
.	.	TRBV6-5	TRBJ2-7	TGTGCCAGCGGGGTGGGGGGCGAGCAGTACTTC	CASGVGGEQYF
.	.	TRBV6-5	TRBJ2-1	TGTGCCAGCAGTTACTCGCCGGGATACAATGAGCAGTTCTTC	CASSYSPGYNEQFF
few	TRBD2	TRBV6-5	TRBJ2-6	TGTGCCAGCAGTTCCGCGGGGAGGGTGATCGGGGCCAACGTCCTGACTTTC	CASSSAGRVIGANVLTF
few	TRBD1	TRBV5-1	TRBJ2-5	TGCGCCAGCAGCCCTTCAGGGGACAGGGTTACGAAGACCCAGTACTTC	CASSPSGDRVTKTQYF
few	TRBD1	TRBV12-3/TRBV12-4	TRBJ1-3	TGTGCCAGCAGCCTCGGACAGGGCGGTGGAAACACCATATATTTT	CASSLGQGGGNTIYF
few	.	TRBV5-8	TRBJ2-2	TGTGCCAGCTCCCCAAGAAGGACGGCCTGGAACACCGGGGAGCTGTTTTTT	CASSPRRTAWNTGELFF
.	TRBD1	TRBV5-6	TRBJ2-2	TGTGCCAGCACAAGACAGGGGACGGACACCGGGGAGCTGTTTTTT	CASTRQGTDTGELFF
few	.	TRBV6-5	TRBJ1-5	TGTGCCAGCAGTTACATAGGGGCAGCTCAGCCCCAGCATTTT	CASSYIGAAQPQHF
many	TRBD1	TRBV24-1	TRBJ2-3	TGTGCCACCAGTGGACAGGGGGAAGATACGCAGTATTTT	CATSGQGEDTQYF
few	.	TRBV5-5	TRBJ1-6	TGTGCCAGCAGCTTCAGCGAGGGTATGGGGTCACCCCTCCACTTT	CASSFSEGMGSPLHF
.	TRBD2	TRBV10-3	TRBJ2-3	TGTGCCATCAGTGGCGTCTCGGGACTAGCGGCAGATACGCAGTATTTT	CAISGVSGLAADTQYF
few	.	TRBV18	TRBJ1-5	TGTGCCAGCTGCCTTGGGGGGGATCAGCCCCAGCATTTT	CASCLGGDQPQHF
few	.	TRBV9	TRBJ2-3	TGTGCCAGCAGCCCACGAGGTTCTTACACAGATACGCAGTATTTT	CASSPRGSYTDTQYF
.	.	TRBV4-1	TRBJ2-1	TGCGCCAGCAGCCAACCCCGGAGCAATGAGCAGTTCTTC	CASSQPRSNEQFF
few	.	TRBV7-9	TRBJ2-5	TGTGCCAGCAGCCTCTCCGCGGAAGAGACCCAGTACTTC	CASSLSAEETQYF
many	TRBD1	TRBV2	TRBJ1-2	TGTGCCAGCGCCCCGGGACAGGGGTTAATACGCTATGGCTACACCTTC	CASAPGQGLIRYGYTF
.	.	TRBV5-6	TRBJ2-2	TGTGCCACCACGGTGGGCAGGGGATTCGCCGGGGAGCTGTTTTTT	CATTVGRGFAGELFF
.	.	TRBV6-1	TRBJ1-5	TGTGCCAGCAACCGCGGGCCCCAGCATTTT	CASNRGPQHF
.	TRBD1	TRBV12-3/TRBV12-4	TRBJ1-2	TGTGCCAGCAGTAACGGACAGGGGGTACGTGGCTACACCTTC	CASSNGQGVRGYTF
.	TRBD2	TRBV7-9	TRBJ2-7	TGTGCCAGCAGCTGGGGGACTAGCGGGGCCTACGAGCAGTACTTC	CASSWGTSGAYEQYF
.	TRBD1	TRBV27	TRBJ2-7	TGTGCCAGCAGTCCGGGACAGGGGGCGCTCGGGTCGAGCGAGCAGTACTTC	CASSPGQGALGSSEQYF
.	TRBD1	TRBV29-1	TRBJ1-1	TGCAGCGTCGGCAAGGGACAGATGAACACTGAAGCTTTCTTT	CSVGKGQMNTEAFF
.	.	TRBV4-2	TRBJ2-6	TGTGCCAGCAGCCACCTCGGTAGACAGTCTGGGGCCAACGTCCTGACTTTC	CASSHLGRQSGANVLTF
few	.	TRBV4-1	TRBJ2-4	TGCGCCAGCAGCCGCCGTTACACCGACAAAAACATTCAGTACTTC	CASSRRYTDKNIQYF
.	TRBD1	TRBV2	TRBJ2-1	TGTGCCAGCGAAAAGGGACAGGCCAACAATGAGCAGTTCTTC	CASEKGQANNEQFF
.	.	TRBV19	TRBJ1-4	TGTGCCAGTAGTCTCCTGACAGCAACTAATGAAAAACTGTTTTTT	CASSLLTATNEKLFF
many	TRBD1	TRBV4-1	TRBJ2-5	TGCGCCAGCAGCCAACACGGGACAGTTCAAGAGACCCAGTACTTC	CASSQHGTVQETQYF
.	TRBD1	TRBV29-1	TRBJ2-1	TGCAGCGTCCTAGGGACAGGGGCAAAATGGGAGCAGTTCTTC	CSVLGTGAKWEQFF
.	.	TRBV7-9	TRBJ2-7	TGTGCCAGCAGCATGGCGGGTGTGTACGAGCAGTACTTC	CASSMAGVYEQYF
.	TRBD2	TRBV20-1	TRBJ2-5	TGCAGTTTTGTACTAGCGGGGGGACCTAGGTTGGAGACCCAGTACTTC	CSFVLAGGPRLETQYF
few	.	TRBV29-1	TRBJ1-2	TGCAGCGTCGGGGAATATGGCTACACCTTC	CSVGEYGYTF
few	TRBD2	TRBV5-8	TRBJ2-3	TGTGCCAGCAGCGTGGGACTAGCGGGACTCACAGATACGCAGTATTTT	CASSVGLAGLTDTQYF
few	TRBD2	TRBV5-1	TRBJ2-7	TGCGCCAGCAGCCCATCTAGCGGGGGGCTCTACGAGCAGTACTTC	CASSPSSGGLYEQYF
few	.	TRBV6-1	TRBJ1-4	TGTGCCAGCAGTGAGCGACCTACCAGGGCAACTAATGAAAAACTGTTTTTT	CASSERPTRATNEKLFF
.	.	TRBV21-1	TRBJ2-7	TGTGCCAGCAGCGGGTTGGACAGGGAAAGCGAGCAGTACTTC	CASSGLDRESEQYF
few	TRBD1	TRBV7-2	TRBJ1-6	TGTGCCAGCAGCTTAGAACGACAGGGCGGATCACCCCTCCACTTT	CASSLERQGGSPLHF
.	.	TRBV4-1	TRBJ2-7	TGCGCCAGCAGCCAAGATCACGAGGTATCGGTCTACGAGCAGTACTTC	CASSQDHEVSVYEQYF
.	.	TRBV4-1	TRBJ2-4	TGCGCCAGCAGCCAACGGACCCTATCGCTAAACATTCAGTACTTC	CASSQRTLSLNIQYF
few	TRBD1	TRBV7-9	TRBJ2-7	TGTGCCAGCAGCCCTCGCCCAGACAGGGGCTACGAGCAGTACTTC	CASSPRPDRGYEQYF
few	TRBD2	TRBV4-1	TRBJ2-7	TGCGCCAGCAGCCAGGGACTTACGGGGGGAGCTTCCTACGAGCAGTACTTC	CASSQGLTGGASYEQYF
.	.	TRBV5-6	TRBJ1-4	TGTGCCAGCAGCTTAGGACTTAGGGATGAAAAACTGTTTTTT	CASSLGLRDEKLFF
.	TRBD2	TRBV29-1	TRBJ2-1	TGCAGCGCTCGGGAGGTGGAGCAGTTCTTC	CSAREVEQFF
.	TRBD1	TRBV30	TRBJ1-1	TGTGCCTGGAGTCAGGGGGTTGAAGCTTTCTTT	CAWSQGVEAFF
.	.	TRBV20-1	TRBJ1-5	TGCAGTGCTTCATCGGGACACCCTACGGAGCCCCAGCATTTT	CSASSGHPTEPQHF
few	TRBD1	TRBV20-1	TRBJ2-7	TGCAGTGCTAGCCCCGGGACAGGGCGCGACGAGCAGTACTTC	CSASPGTGRDEQYF
few	.	TRBV12-3/TRBV12-4	TRBJ2-7	TGTGCCAGCAGGACCGGACAGTTCTCCTACGAGCAGTACTTC	CASRTGQFSYEQYF
few	.	TRBV7-2	TRBJ1-1	TGTGCCAGCAGCTTAGGAGGGTTCGAAGCTTTCTTT	CASSLGGFEAFF
many	TRBD1	TRBV12-3/TRBV12-4	TRBJ2-6	TGTGCCAGCAGTCCGGGACAGGGGGCCTCTGGGGCCAACGTCCTGACTTTC	CASSPGQGASGANVLTF
few	.	TRBV6-1	TRBJ2-1	TGTGCCAGCAGCCCCAGCGAGGGAGTAGCATACAATGAGCAGTTCTTC	CASSPSEGVAYNEQFF
.	TRBD2	TRBV4-1	TRBJ2-5	TGCGCCAGCAGCCAAGATCCCAACCTCTCGACTAGCGGGAGGGCCGGGACCCAGTACTTC	CASSQDPNLSTSGRAGTQYF
.	TRBD2	TRBV7-9	TRBJ2-5	TGTGCCAGCAGCTTCGACCGACTAGCGGGGCAAGAGACCCAGTACTTC	CASSFDRLAGQETQYF
few	.	TRBV7-9	TRBJ2-1	TGTGCCAGCAGCTTAGGATCGCCGGGGCACTCCTACAATGAGCAGTTCTTC	CASSLGSPGHSYNEQFF